The 22 T cell receptor beta chains reported below all come from one sample, sequenced in a study of CXCR3-negative and CXCR3-positive naive CD8 T cells. Study-wide results and limits: Higher TRB CDR3 hydrophobicity marked CXCR3-positive naive cells relative to CXCR3-negative naive cells.

These receptors' antigens are unknown. TRB cDNA libraries were made by UMI-labeled 5' RACE. Using the 5' RACE reads, TCRdb records one entry per CDR3 protein without DNA. The sample includes tens of thousands of distinct CDR3 sequences. Sequencing was performed on naive CXCR3+ CD8+ T cells from blood. Regarding subset: CD45RO-CCR7+CD27+CD95- naive CD8+ T cells expressing CXCR3 (TNR3+). These receptors were taken from a human donor in good health. Some clones in this sample may be carry-over from other donors' samples.

The genes are TRBV28 and TRBJ2-1; TCRdb's D call, TRBD1, is unchecked because there is no DNA. CDR3 length: 16 amino acids. Germline CDR1 and CDR2: MDHEN and SYDVKM. CDR3 sequence reads: CASSLRGIASTGEQFF.

V and J are TRBV27 and TRBJ1-5; no DNA is available, so the TRBD1 call from TCRdb remains unchecked. Per the germline V gene, CDR1 is MNHEY and CDR2 is SMNVEV (reference sequence). This CDR3 is 18 amino acids long. This chain's CDR3 is CASSLRGPVGWGNQPQHF.

The chain joins TRBV7-9 to TRBJ2-1; the D call of TRBD2 rests on TCRdb alone, since no DNA is present to check it. CDR1 is SEHNR and CDR2 is FQNEAQ in the germline V gene (reference sequence). The CDR3 is 12 residues long. The CDR3 spells CASSLSAGGPFF.

V gene TRBV14 combines with J gene TRBJ2-4; TCRdb returns TRBD1, unconfirmable since there is no DNA. There are 16 residues in the CDR3. The germline CDR1 and CDR2 sequences are SGHDN and FVKESK. The CDR3 loop is CASSQGPGLAKNIQYF. Based on the CDR3 plus reference TRBV14 and TRBJ2-4, the full variable domain is EAGVTQFPSHSVIEKGQTVTLRCDPISGHDNLYWYRRVMGKEIKFLLHFVKESKQDESGMPNNRFLAERTGGTYSTLKVQPAELEDSGVYFCASSQGPGLAKNIQYFGAGTRLSVL.

The V and J genes are TRBV4-3 and TRBJ1-1; TCRdb names TRBD1, which stays unverified in the absence of DNA. CDR3 size: 15 residues. Germline CDR1 and CDR2: LGHNA and YSLEER. CDR3: CASSHNRGISAEAFF.

The V and J genes are TRBV27 and TRBJ2-7; TCRdb's D call of TRBD1 is untestable without DNA. This CDR3 is built from 13 residues. CDR1 is MNHEY, CDR2 SMNVEV, per germline (reference sequence). The CDR3 protein is CASSPTWGDEQYF.

The chain carries TRBV28 and TRBJ2-1; TCRdb picks TRBD2, but there is no DNA to check that call. The CDR3 is 15 residues long. The germline CDR1 and CDR2 sequences are MDHEN and SYDVKM. This CDR3 reads CASTSGLADYNEQFF.

The chain employs TRBV9 and TRBJ2-1; TCRdb calls TRBD2, which cannot be checked without DNA. The CDR3 is 17 amino acids. The germline V gene encodes CDR1 SGDLS and CDR2 YYNGEE. The CDR3 spells CASSQAVVAGGRNEQFF.

The V and J genes are TRBV3-1 and TRBJ2-5. Germline loops: CDR1 LGHDT, CDR2 YNNKEL (reference sequence). The CDR3 is 12 amino acids. CDR3 sequence reads: CASSQGWETQYF.

This chain joins TRBV23-1 and TRBJ2-1; the D gene TCRdb calls, TRBD1, cannot be checked with no DNA. TRBV23-1 belongs to the ORF category, with a function that is uncertain. The CDR3 consists of 14 residues. The CDR3 region is CASSGSRGLNEQFF.

V usage is TRBV7-3 and J usage is TRBJ1-1; TCRdb names TRBD1, which stays unverified in the absence of DNA. Germline loops: CDR1 SGHTA, CDR2 FQGTGA. This CDR3 spans 11 amino acids. The CDR3: CASSLAGKAFF.

This chain uses TRBV28 with TRBJ1-2; TCRdb reports TRBD1, a call that lacks DNA to check it against. The CDR3 has 14 amino acids. In germline, CDR1 is MDHEN, CDR2 SYDVKM. The CDR3 reads CASSGFGAGYGYTF.

This rearrangement joins TRBV3-1 to TRBJ2-5; as DNA is missing, the TRBD1 call by TCRdb cannot be tested. Germline CDR1 LGHDT, CDR2 YNNKEL (reference sequence). The CDR3 length is 15 residues. The CDR3 here is CASSQDGDYQETQYF.

This chain links TRBV4-1 with TRBJ1-1; absent DNA, TCRdb's TRBD1 call cannot be checked. The CDR3 length is 13 residues. CDR1 and CDR2 from the germline V gene are MGHRA and YSYEKL. CDR3 region: CASSPQMGGEAFF.

The chain couples TRBV12-5 to TRBJ1-2; TCRdb returns TRBD1, unconfirmable since there is no DNA. The CDR3 has 12 amino acids. The V gene's germline CDR1 is LGHNT and CDR2 FRNRAP. The CDR3 region is CASGSGRYGYTF.

The rearrangement uses TRBV5-1 and TRBJ2-3; the TCRdb call, TRBD2, lacks DNA for checking. Germline CDR1 reads SGHRS; CDR2 reads YFSETQ. The CDR3 contains 17 residues. CDR3 sequence reads: CASSLRGLAESTDTQYF. The variable domain in full, with the rest retrieved from reference TRBV5-1 and TRBJ2-3, is KAGVTQTPRYLIKTRGQQVTLSCSPISGHRSVSWYQQTPGQGLQFLFEYFSETQRNKGNFPGRFSGRQFSNSRSEMNVSTLELGDSALYLCASSLRGLAESTDTQYFGPGTRLTVL.

The chain couples TRBV25-1 to TRBJ2-1; absent DNA, TCRdb's TRBD2 call cannot be checked. The CDR3 runs 17 residues. CDR1 and CDR2 from the germline V gene are MGHDK and SYGVNS. CDR3 in amino acids: CASSDSPGEGSYNEQFF.

The rearrangement uses TRBV21-1 and TRBJ1-2; the D gene TCRdb calls, TRBD1, cannot be checked with no DNA. TRBV21-1 is a recognized pseudogene. The CDR3 has 15 amino acids. The CDR3 sequence is CASSKALPGGYGYTF.

CDR3: CSVEVENTGELFF. The chain employs TRBV29-1 and TRBJ2-2. Germline loops: CDR1 SQVTM, CDR2 ANQGSEA. CDR3 size: 13 residues.

The genes are TRBV10-3 and TRBJ2-3. Germline CDR1 reads ENHRY; CDR2 reads SYGVKD. The CDR3 spans 14 residues. The CDR3: CAISGVFGTDTQYF.

The chain is built from TRBV13 and TRBJ2-7; TCRdb gives TRBD1 as the D gene, but with no DNA this cannot be confirmed. Per the germline V gene, CDR1 is PRHDT and CDR2 is FYEKMQ (reference sequence). CDR3 length equals 14 residues. CDR3 in amino acids: CASSTRRVLYEQYF. The entire variable domain, with the rest obtained from reference TRBV13 and TRBJ2-7, is as follows: AAGVIQSPRHLIKEKRETATLKCYPIPRHDTVYWYQQGPGQDPQFLISFYEKMQSDKGSIPDRFSAQQFSDYHSELNMSSLELGDSALYFCASSTRRVLYEQYFGPGTRLTVT.

CDR3 in amino acids: CSVDGTDNSYEQYF. The gene calls are TRBV29-1 and TRBJ2-7; TCRdb's D gene call, TRBD1, goes unchecked for lack of DNA. The germline V gene encodes CDR1 SQVTM and CDR2 ANQGSEA. The CDR3 is made up of 14 amino acids.